This TCR beta chain was profiled in a study of OX40 agonist ivuxolimab in advanced cancers. Study details: Administration of intravenous ivuxolimab to patients occurred every 2 weeks at 0.01 to 10 mg/kg. Study results and limitations: Circulating CD4+ and CD8+ T cells showed clonal expansion by week 6 at 0.1 to 3.0 mg/kg. Certain nonresponders additionally had low normalized T-cell clonal expansion.

This table comes from immunoSEQ multiplex PCR, and its TCRdb copy is limited to in-frame clones, with some not included. Of about 22,000 clones in the sample, roughly four fifths are singletons; the top ten hold over 50%. V lost 4 bases and J lost 5, with 5 bases in between. Per the germline V gene, CDR1 is MNHEY and CDR2 is SVGAGI. The CDR3 consists of 11 residues. Points on this clone: Its antigen is currently unknown.

This TCR was sampled from an adult with an advanced solid tumor such as melanoma, head and neck, liver or kidney cancer. Sequencing was performed on CD4+ or CD8+ T cells sorted from blood, taken in a trial of the OX40 agonist ivuxolimab. The chain recombines TRBV6-5 with TRBJ1-2; D call uncertain. As DNA, the CDR3 is TGTGCCAGCAGTTCCCCATATGGCTACACCTTC. Translation gives CASSSPYGYTF.